This T cell receptor (beta chain) derives from a study of T-cell memory formation after mild COVID-19. TCRdb re-called the 5' RACE reads through MiXCR, storing one row per CDR3 protein. The sample has 100,000 to 120,000 distinct CDR3 sequences, roughly 19% seen once. The sample holds many counts of this clonotype. The TCR originated in a man between 18 and 35 years old who had mild COVID-19 (a few samples of this study predate the infection). Cell type and time point are not known. The sequencing sample was made of PBMCs or a T cell subset sorted from them (not recorded which).

The CDR3 DNA sequence: TGCGCCAGCAGCATCCCGGGCGAAGAGACCCAGTACTTC. The encoded protein is CASSIPGEETQYF. The gene calls are TRBV5-1 and TRBJ2-5; D not certain. Deletions cut 4 bases from V and 3 bases from J, with 10 bases between. CDR1 is SGHRS, CDR2 YFSETQ, per germline. The CDR3 runs to 13 residues.